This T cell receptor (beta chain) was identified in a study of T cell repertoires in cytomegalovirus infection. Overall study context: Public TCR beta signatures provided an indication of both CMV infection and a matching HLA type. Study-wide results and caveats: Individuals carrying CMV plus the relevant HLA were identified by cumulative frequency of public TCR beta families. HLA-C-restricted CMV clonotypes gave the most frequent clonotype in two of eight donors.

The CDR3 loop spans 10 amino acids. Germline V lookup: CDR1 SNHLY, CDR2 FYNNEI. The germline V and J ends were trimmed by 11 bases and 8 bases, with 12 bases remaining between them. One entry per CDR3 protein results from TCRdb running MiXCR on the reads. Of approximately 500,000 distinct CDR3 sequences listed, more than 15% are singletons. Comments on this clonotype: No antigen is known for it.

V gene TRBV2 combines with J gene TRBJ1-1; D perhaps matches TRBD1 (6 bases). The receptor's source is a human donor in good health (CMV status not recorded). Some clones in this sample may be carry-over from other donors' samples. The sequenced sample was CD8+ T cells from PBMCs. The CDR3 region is CASQGREAFF. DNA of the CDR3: TGTGCCTCTCAGGGGAGAGAAGCTTTCTTT.